Only one count was recorded for the clone carrying this T cell receptor beta chain. Sample time point: cycle 4 day 1 (C4D1), after more than 5 weeks of nivolumab. Exposure to brentuximab vedotin varied, and each patient had relapsed following autologous stem cell transplantation. The entry originates in a study of PD-1 blockade in classical Hodgkin lymphoma. The data were produced by immunoSEQ multiplex PCR, yet TCRdb's version contains in-frame clones alone and is incomplete. Of about 44,000 clones detected, 60% to 70% appear once; the ten largest clones hold about 3.1%. The source was peripheral blood mononuclear cells (PBMCs), collected before the fourth cycle of nivolumab. The receptor was isolated from a human donor with classical Hodgkin lymphoma.

This CDR3 reads CASSLDGETQYF. The CDR3 nucleotides read TGTGCCAGCAGCTTGGACGGAGAGACCCAGTACTTC. The chain links TRBV5-4 to TRBJ2-5; no definite D call. CDR3 size: 12 residues. Germline CDR1 reads SGHNT; CDR2 reads YYREEE (reference sequence). V lost 0 bases, J lost 4 bases, and 4 bases lay in between.